The clone carrying this T cell receptor (beta chain) was counted at least ten times. Its antigen is unknown. Authors of the study amplified TCR beta CDR3 regions from RNA transcripts. Researchers ran a first-round RT-PCR on the TCR CDR3 using the HTBI primer set. MiXCR was run by TCRdb on the multiplex PCR reads, yielding one entry per CDR3 protein. The sample shows 540,000 or so distinct CDR3 sequences, less than 20% of them seen only once. There are 15 residues in the CDR3. CDR1 and CDR2 (germline): LGHDT, YNNKEL (reference sequence). The germline V and J ends were trimmed by 2 bases and 3 bases, with 14 bases remaining between them. The sample originates from a study of T cells in Graves' hyperthyroidism and ophthalmopathy. Points from the study as a whole: Model-based prediction identified ophthalmopathy a median about 6 months prior to its onset.

The sample consisted of blood. The sequence was obtained from a woman aged 25 to 39 with Graves' hyperthyroidism. J is TRBJ2-7 and V is TRBV3-1; weak D call: TRBD2 (6 bases). The CDR3 DNA reads TGTGCCAGCAGCCAACCAACGGGACTGAGCTACGAGCAGTACTTC. Translating gives CASSQPTGLSYEQYF.